What follows describes a single TCR beta chain. Its antigen is unknown. PCR amplification relied on 60 Vbeta primers (plus 13 Jbeta primers). Profiling relied on immunoSEQ multiplex PCR, and the TCRdb table lists in-frame clones only, not all of them. The sample has some 130,000 clones, approximately 80% seen once. V shed 4 bases and J 6 bases; nucleotides not matched to a gene: 7. In germline, CDR1 is SGHRS, CDR2 YFSETQ. This CDR3 has 15 amino acids. These data come from a study of cytomegalovirus exposure and HLA in healthy donors. Study findings and constraints: About 180 TCR beta chains were listed as cytomegalovirus-associated. The records held CMV serostatus as the only immune exposure information. A few of the chains that were CMV-associated were confirmed in vitro to be specific for CMV antigens.

The TCR was taken from a woman aged 55-70 years in good health and CMV-seronegative. The gene calls are TRBV5-1 and TRBJ2-1; 10 positions agree with TRBD1. The material sequenced was PBMCs. The CDR3 spells CASSGGTGVGNEQFF. For the CDR3, the DNA is TGCGCCAGCAGCGGAGGGACAGGGGTTGGCAATGAGCAGTTCTTC.